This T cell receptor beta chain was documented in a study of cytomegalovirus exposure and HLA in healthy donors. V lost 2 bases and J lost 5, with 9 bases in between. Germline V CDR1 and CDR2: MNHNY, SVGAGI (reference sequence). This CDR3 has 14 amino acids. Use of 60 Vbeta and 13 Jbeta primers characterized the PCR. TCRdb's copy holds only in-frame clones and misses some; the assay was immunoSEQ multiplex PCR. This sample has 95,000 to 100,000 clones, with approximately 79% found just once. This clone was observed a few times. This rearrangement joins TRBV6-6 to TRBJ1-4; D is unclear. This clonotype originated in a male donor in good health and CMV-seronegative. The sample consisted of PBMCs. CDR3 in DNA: TGTGCCAGCAGTTACGGGCCCTCGAATGAAAAACTGTTTTTT. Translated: CASSYGPSNEKLFF.